The entry below describes one TCR beta chain. Diagnoses used clinical symptoms, serum thyroxine and TRAb, thyroid ultrasound and orbital computed tomography. CDR1 is LNHDA, CDR2 SQIVND, per germline (reference sequence). V lost 10 bases to trimming and J lost 3 bases; unmatched junction nucleotides: 7. This CDR3 spans 13 amino acids. From RNA transcripts, TCR beta CDR3 regions were amplified. HTBI primers were employed in a first-round RT-PCR of the TCR CDR3. From the multiplex PCR reads, TCRdb called clonotypes with MiXCR, one entry per CDR3 protein. Counted here are about 540,000 distinct CDR3 sequences, roughly 46% occurring once; the ten biggest clones make up more than 7.5%. The record originates from a study of T cells in Graves' hyperthyroidism and ophthalmopathy.

Sequencing was carried out using peripheral blood or thyroid tissue (not recorded which). This clonotype originated in a woman younger than 35 with Graves' hyperthyroidism. The V and J genes are TRBV19 and TRBJ2-7, with TRBD1 matching over 9 bases. In DNA, the CDR3 is TGTGCCACCGCCGGGACAGGGTTCTACGAGCAGTACTTC. Translating it yields CATAGTGFYEQYF.